The source of this TCR beta chain is a study of control samples from healthy donors and cancer patients. Profiled with immunoSEQ multiplex PCR; TCRdb holds only in-frame clones, not every one. The sample shows about 140,000 clones, roughly 94% of them seen only once. The CDR3 spans 14 residues. In germline, CDR1 is SGHRS, CDR2 YFSETQ. Unmatched junction bases numbered 1, after V lost 2 bases and J lost 0 bases. The TCR was taken from a man aged 35 to 55 in good health. This sequence joins TRBV5-1 and TRBJ2-7; 8 nucleotides line up with TRBD2. Sequencing used blood. CDR3 bases: TGCGCCAGCAGCTTTACTAGCGGCTCCTACGAGCAGTACTTC. Its translation is CASSFTSGSYEQYF.